One T cell receptor (beta chain) is described in this entry. The antigen is unknown. These data are taken from a study of T cells in Graves' hyperthyroidism and ophthalmopathy. Study-wide points: It was a median 6.5 months before onset that the model predicted ophthalmopathy. In the blood, most expanded thyroid clonotypes above 0.001 appeared as well. Ophthalmopathy and stable hyperthyroidism were told apart by a 13 V-J model.

The CDR3 consists of 17 residues. Looked up from germline, CDR1 is SGDLS and CDR2 is YYNGEE. Trimming stripped 4 bases from V and 6 bases from J, with 25 bases between. TCR beta CDR3 regions were amplified from RNA. RT-PCR in the first round (using the HTBI primer set) targeted the TCR CDR3. TCRdb passed the multiplex PCR reads through MiXCR, listing each CDR3 protein once. The data show over 700,000 distinct CDR3 sequences, around 39% seen once. Criteria for exclusion of patients were uncontrolled infection, other autoimmune disease, pregnancy or lactation. Sequencing was performed on blood. This clonotype was sampled from a man aged 18-30 years with Graves' hyperthyroidism. J is TRBJ1-1 and V is TRBV9, with D maybe TRBD1 (5 bases). CDR3 amino acids: CASSQEDRAQGRPEAFF. CDR3 coding DNA: TGTGCCAGCAGCCAAGAAGACCGAGCCCAGGGAAGGCCTGAAGCTTTCTTT.